This T cell receptor beta chain derives from a study of blood T cell repertoires in COVID-19 (dated by TCRdb to the early 2020s). At the level of the whole study: Collaborator samples came from the United States, Italy and Spain and covered acute and convalescent phases of COVID-19. The material from the prospective study consisted of cDNA or gDNA derived from T cells, B-cell-depleted T cells, or PBMCs. The dataset comprised deeply sampled blood TCRbeta repertoires from subjects exposed to, actively infected with, or recovered from COVID-19. The repertoires were released in a freely available public database intended as a resource for research on the immune response to SARS-CoV-2. The samples were drawn from the first 160 participants of the ongoing ImmuneRACE study and from over 950 subjects provided by 6 global collaborators. Nearly every sample came with metadata listing a de-identified subject ID, COVID-19 status, age in years and sex. Where HLA class I and class II types were available, the types were taken from metadata supplied by the sample provider, not from assay-based typing.

Compared with germline, V lacks 3 bases and J lacks 5 bases; bases without a gene match: 5. From its cysteine to its phenylalanine, the CDR3 spans 16 amino acids. Only the CDR3 part of the read is kept: 48 bases, read in frame from the first base. The germline V gene specifies MNHNS as CDR1 and SASEGT as CDR2. Each collaborating institution followed its own protocols to collect whole blood in K2EDTA tubes. For TCRbeta analysis, collaborators shipped samples in one of three forms: frozen whole blood, isolated PBMCs, or DNA extracted from either of those sample types. Paper-wide results and their limitations: The quantity of clinical and demographic metadata differed by source and by participant and was supplied without curation.

TCRbeta CDR3 regions were amplified from genomic DNA by means of the immunoSEQ Assay, a bias-controlled multiplex PCR. The authors processed their data as follows. Nucleated cell counts per sample were estimated from amplification of reference gene primers within the assay. To quantify the absolute abundance of each unique TCRbeta CDR3 rearrangement, sequence reads were collapsed and filtered. For each sample, productive Simpson clonality was calculated as the square root of Simpson's diversity index across productive rearrangements. TCRdb carries this immuneACCESS record with in-frame sequences only. Its versions omit some clonotypes, under half of them owing to an unresolved V gene in the studies checked, with the rest unexplained. The V and J calls and clone size are taken from that table; D and trimming were inferred from the DNA. The sample contains under 250,000 clones, 84% of them found a single time. The biggest ten clones account for around 14% of the sample.

Notes on this clone: Its antigen specificity is not known. No clone much larger than this one lies a single base away; base qualities are absent.

The sequencing input was peripheral blood. Recombination joined TRBV6-1 with TRBJ1-6, and 9 junction bases match TRBD1. The sequence was obtained from a human donor in a cohort sampled during active COVID-19. The DNA reads as follows: TGTGCCAGCAGTGATACGGACAGGGGAAATAATTCACCCCTCCACTTT. The encoded protein is CASSDTDRGNNSPLHF.